This TCR beta chain was captured in a study of identical twins. Each CDR3 protein gets one entry after TCRdb re-called the 5' RACE reads with MiXCR. The sample contains some 500,000 distinct CDR3 sequences, more than 9% of which appear only once. General study results and limits: Fewer insertions characterized abundant cord blood beta clonotypes, whereas memory repertoires showed none. Excess sharing between twins was weaker in beta out-of-frame sequences. It was cross-sectional statistical analysis, not following the same donors, that the conclusions relied on. Alpha sequences that were out-of-frame and twin-shared showed an excess of low generation probability.

V lost 0 bases, J lost 3 bases, and 9 bases lay in between. Germline-derived CDR1 and CDR2 are KGHSH and LQKENI. The CDR3 has 14 amino acids. About this clonotype: Its antigen remains unidentified.

This sample was shared with a second study, whose subject was yellow fever vaccine responses in identical twins.

The sample taken for sequencing was PBMCs. This chain uses TRBV18 with TRBJ2-7; D is unresolved. The receptor was derived from a woman aged 18-29 years in good health. The chain's CDR3 is CASSPPSSLYEQYF. In DNA, the CDR3 is TGTGCCAGCTCACCACCTTCTAGTCTCTACGAGCAGTACTTC.